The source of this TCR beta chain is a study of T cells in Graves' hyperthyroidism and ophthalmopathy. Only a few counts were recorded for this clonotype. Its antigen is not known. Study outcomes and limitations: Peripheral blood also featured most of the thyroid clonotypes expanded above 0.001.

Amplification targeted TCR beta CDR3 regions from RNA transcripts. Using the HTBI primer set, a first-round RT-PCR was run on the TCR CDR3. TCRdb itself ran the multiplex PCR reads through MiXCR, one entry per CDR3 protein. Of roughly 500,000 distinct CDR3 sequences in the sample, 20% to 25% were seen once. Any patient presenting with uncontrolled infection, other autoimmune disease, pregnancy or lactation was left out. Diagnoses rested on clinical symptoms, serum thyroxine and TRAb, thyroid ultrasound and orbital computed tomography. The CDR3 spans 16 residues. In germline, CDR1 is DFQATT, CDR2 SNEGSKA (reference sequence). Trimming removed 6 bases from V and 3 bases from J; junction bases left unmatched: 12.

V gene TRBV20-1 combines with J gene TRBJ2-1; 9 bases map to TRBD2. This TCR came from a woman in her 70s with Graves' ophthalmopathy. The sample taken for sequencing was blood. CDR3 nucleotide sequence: TGCAGTGCAAGAACGGCTAGCGGGGCTAACTACAATGAGCAGTTCTTC. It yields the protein CSARTASGANYNEQFF.